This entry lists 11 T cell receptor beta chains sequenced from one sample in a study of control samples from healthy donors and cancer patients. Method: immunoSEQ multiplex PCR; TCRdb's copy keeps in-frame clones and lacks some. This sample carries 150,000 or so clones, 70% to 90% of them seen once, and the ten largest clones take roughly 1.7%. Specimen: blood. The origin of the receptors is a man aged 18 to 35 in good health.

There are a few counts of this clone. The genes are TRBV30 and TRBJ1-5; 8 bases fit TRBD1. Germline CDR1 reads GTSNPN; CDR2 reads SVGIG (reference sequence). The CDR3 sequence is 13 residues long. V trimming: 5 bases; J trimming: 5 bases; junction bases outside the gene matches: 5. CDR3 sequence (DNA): TGTGCCTGGGGACAGGGAACCGATCAGCCCCAGCATTTT. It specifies CAWGQGTDQPQHF.

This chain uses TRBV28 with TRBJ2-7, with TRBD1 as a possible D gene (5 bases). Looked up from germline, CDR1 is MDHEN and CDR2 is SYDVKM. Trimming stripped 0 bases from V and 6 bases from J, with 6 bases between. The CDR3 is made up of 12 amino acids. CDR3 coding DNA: TGTGCCAGCAGTTTATGGGGGCGCGAGCAGTACTTC. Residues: CASSLWGREQYF.

For the CDR3, the DNA is TGTGCCAGTAGTTCGGCGGCCGCTAACTATGGCTACACCTTC. This translates into CASSSAAANYGYTF. This chain joins TRBV19 and TRBJ1-2; D unresolved. The CDR3 is 14 residues long. The V end was cut by 5 bases, the J end by 0 bases, with 10 bases between. The germline V gene has CDR1 LNHDA and CDR2 SQIVND (reference sequence).

CDR3 sequence reads: CASSQGTGGMYTQYF. The DNA of the CDR3 is TGCGCCAGCAGCCAAGGGACAGGTGGAATGTATACGCAGTATTTT. J is TRBJ2-3 and V is TRBV4-3, with 7 bases identical to TRBD1. Trimming at V came to 1 base and at J to 7 bases, leaving 8 bases not matched to a gene. This CDR3 has 15 residues. Germline CDR1 LGHNA, CDR2 YSLEER.

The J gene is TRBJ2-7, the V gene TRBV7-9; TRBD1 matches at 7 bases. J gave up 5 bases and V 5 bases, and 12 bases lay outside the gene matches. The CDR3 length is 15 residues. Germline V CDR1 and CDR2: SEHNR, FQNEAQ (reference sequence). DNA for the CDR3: TGTGCCAGCAGCCTCTCGTGGACAGGATCGGACGAGCAGTACTTC. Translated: CASSLSWTGSDEQYF.

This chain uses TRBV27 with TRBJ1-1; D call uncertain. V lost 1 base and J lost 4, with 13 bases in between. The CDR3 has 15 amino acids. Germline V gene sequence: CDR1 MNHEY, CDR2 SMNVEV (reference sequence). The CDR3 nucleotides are TGTGCCAGCAGTTTATTTATGGGAACGAGCACTGAAGCTTTCTTT. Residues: CASSLFMGTSTEAFF.

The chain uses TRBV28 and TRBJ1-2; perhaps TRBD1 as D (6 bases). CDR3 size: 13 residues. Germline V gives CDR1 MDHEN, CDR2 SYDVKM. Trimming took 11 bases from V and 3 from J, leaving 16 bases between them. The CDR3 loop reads CAGKRGDDYGYTF. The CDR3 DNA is TGTGCCGGAAAAAGGGGGGATGACTATGGCTACACCTTC.

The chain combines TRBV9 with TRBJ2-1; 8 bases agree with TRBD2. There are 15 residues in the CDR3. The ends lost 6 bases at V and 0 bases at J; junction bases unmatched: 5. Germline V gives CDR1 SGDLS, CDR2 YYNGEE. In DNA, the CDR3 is TGTGCCAGCACAGCGGGGGTGAGCTCCTACAATGAGCAGTTCTTC. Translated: CASTAGVSSYNEQFF. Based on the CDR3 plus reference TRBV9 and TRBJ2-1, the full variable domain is DSGVTQTPKHLITATGQRVTLRCSPRSGDLSVYWYQQSLDQGLQFLIQYYNGEERAKGNILERFSAQQFPDLHSELNLSSLELGDSALYFCASTAGVSSYNEQFFGPGTRLTVL.

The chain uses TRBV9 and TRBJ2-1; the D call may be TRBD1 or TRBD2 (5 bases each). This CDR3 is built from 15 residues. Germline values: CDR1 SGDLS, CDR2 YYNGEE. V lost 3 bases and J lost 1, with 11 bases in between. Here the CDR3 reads CASSGLWGSYNEQFF. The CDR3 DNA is TGTGCCAGCAGCGGTTTGTGGGGGTCCTACAATGAGCAGTTCTTC.

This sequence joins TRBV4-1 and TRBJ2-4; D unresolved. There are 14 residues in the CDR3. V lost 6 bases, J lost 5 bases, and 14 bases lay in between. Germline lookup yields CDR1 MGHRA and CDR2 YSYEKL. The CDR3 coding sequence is TGCGCCAGCAGTCTTGCCCACACCGAAAACATTCAGTACTTC. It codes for CASSLAHTENIQYF.

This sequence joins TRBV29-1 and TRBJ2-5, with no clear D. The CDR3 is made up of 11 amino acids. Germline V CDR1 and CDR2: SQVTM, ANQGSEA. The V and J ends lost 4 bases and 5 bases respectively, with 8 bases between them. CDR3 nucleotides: TGCAGCGTTGGGGCCGGTGAGACCCAGTACTTC. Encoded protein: CSVGAGETQYF.